This T cell receptor beta chain is from a study of CD8+CD57+ T cells in acquired aplastic anemia. Findings and limits, study-wide: Both patients and controls carried the same twenty-nine CD8+ CDR3 sequences. Controls and patients did not differ significantly in CD8+ Simpson's diversity.

Genomic DNA, the template, was used for profiling of the TCR beta VDJ and CDR3. TCRdb re-derived calls from the reads in MiXCR, one entry per CDR3 protein. Of hundreds of thousands of distinct CDR3 sequences in the sample, around 82% are singletons; the top ten hold about 41%. Comments on this clonotype: What it binds is not known.

Germline CDR1 SGHTA, CDR2 FQGNSA. V lost 5 bases and J 7 bases, leaving 17 bases between the germline ends. This CDR3 comprises 14 residues. Only patients with CD8+CD57+ cell expansion on flow cytometry were chosen for sequencing. Each patient carried a diagnosis of severe acquired aplastic anemia. Patients were untreated when blood was sampled. The source is a human donor with aplastic anemia. The chain couples TRBV7-2 to TRBJ1-1; the D gene is possibly TRBD1 (5 bases). Input material: sorted CD4+, CD8+, or CD8+CD57+ T cells (not recorded which) from PBMCs. The CDR3 region is CASSLESGPDEAFF. The CDR3 DNA reads TGTGCCAGCAGCCTAGAGTCAGGGCCCGATGAAGCTTTCTTT.